This T cell receptor (beta chain) was profiled in a study of T cell changes during pregnancy in multiple sclerosis. Clones were sequenced by immunoSEQ multiplex PCR, and TCRdb holds only the in-frame ones, with some missing. In the table there are around 100,000 clones, just over 90% of which are singletons. Trimming shortened V by 4 bases and J by 7 bases, and 15 bases separated the two germline ends. Germline V CDR1 and CDR2: SGHKS, YYEKEE (reference sequence). The CDR3 length is 13 residues. The clonotype comes from a female donor with multiple sclerosis, enrolled in a pregnancy study. This material consisted of peripheral blood, taken in the second trimester of pregnancy. The J gene is TRBJ2-7, the V gene TRBV5-5, with D perhaps matching TRBD2 (6 bases). CDR3 protein: CASSLPARGEQYF. CDR3 nucleotide sequence: TGTGCCAGCAGCCTCCCGGCTCGGGGGGAGCAGTACTTC.